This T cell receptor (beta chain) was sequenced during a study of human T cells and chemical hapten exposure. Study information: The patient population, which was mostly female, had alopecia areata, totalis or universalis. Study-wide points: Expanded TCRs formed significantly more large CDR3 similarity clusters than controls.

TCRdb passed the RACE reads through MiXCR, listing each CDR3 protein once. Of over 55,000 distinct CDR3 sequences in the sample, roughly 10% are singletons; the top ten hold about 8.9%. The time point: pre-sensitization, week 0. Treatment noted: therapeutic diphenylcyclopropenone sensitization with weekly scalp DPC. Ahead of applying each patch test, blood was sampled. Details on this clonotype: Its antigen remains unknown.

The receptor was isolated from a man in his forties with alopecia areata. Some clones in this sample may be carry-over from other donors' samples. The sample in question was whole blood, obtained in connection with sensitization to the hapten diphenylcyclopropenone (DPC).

This chain's CDR3 is CASSHRGHRGDTGELFF. DNA of the CDR3: TGCGCCAGCAGCCATCGAGGACACAGGGGAGACACCGGGGAGCTGTTTTTT. This chain joins TRBV4-3 and TRBJ2-2; 7 bases fit TRBD1. The CDR3 totals 17 residues. From germline, CDR1 is LGHNA and CDR2 YSLEER. Trimming cost V 3 bases and J 3 bases; bases outside gene matches: 10.